This TCR beta chain was captured in a study of control samples from healthy donors and cancer patients. Some clones are missing from TCRdb's copy, which holds only in-frame ones; the method was immunoSEQ multiplex PCR. This sample carries about 150,000 clones, 91% of them seen once, and the ten largest clones take approximately 3.2%. V was clipped by 5 bases and J by 1 base; unmatched bases: 6. This CDR3 is 15 amino acids long. Germline V lookup: CDR1 MDHEN, CDR2 SYDVKM. The J gene is TRBJ1-2, the V gene TRBV28; 8 nucleotides line up with TRBD1. Sequenced input: blood. The sequence was obtained from a man under 40 in good health. CDR3 sequence (DNA): TGTGCCAGCAGTGCCGGGACAGGCCATAACTATGGCTACACCTTC. Residues: CASSAGTGHNYGYTF.